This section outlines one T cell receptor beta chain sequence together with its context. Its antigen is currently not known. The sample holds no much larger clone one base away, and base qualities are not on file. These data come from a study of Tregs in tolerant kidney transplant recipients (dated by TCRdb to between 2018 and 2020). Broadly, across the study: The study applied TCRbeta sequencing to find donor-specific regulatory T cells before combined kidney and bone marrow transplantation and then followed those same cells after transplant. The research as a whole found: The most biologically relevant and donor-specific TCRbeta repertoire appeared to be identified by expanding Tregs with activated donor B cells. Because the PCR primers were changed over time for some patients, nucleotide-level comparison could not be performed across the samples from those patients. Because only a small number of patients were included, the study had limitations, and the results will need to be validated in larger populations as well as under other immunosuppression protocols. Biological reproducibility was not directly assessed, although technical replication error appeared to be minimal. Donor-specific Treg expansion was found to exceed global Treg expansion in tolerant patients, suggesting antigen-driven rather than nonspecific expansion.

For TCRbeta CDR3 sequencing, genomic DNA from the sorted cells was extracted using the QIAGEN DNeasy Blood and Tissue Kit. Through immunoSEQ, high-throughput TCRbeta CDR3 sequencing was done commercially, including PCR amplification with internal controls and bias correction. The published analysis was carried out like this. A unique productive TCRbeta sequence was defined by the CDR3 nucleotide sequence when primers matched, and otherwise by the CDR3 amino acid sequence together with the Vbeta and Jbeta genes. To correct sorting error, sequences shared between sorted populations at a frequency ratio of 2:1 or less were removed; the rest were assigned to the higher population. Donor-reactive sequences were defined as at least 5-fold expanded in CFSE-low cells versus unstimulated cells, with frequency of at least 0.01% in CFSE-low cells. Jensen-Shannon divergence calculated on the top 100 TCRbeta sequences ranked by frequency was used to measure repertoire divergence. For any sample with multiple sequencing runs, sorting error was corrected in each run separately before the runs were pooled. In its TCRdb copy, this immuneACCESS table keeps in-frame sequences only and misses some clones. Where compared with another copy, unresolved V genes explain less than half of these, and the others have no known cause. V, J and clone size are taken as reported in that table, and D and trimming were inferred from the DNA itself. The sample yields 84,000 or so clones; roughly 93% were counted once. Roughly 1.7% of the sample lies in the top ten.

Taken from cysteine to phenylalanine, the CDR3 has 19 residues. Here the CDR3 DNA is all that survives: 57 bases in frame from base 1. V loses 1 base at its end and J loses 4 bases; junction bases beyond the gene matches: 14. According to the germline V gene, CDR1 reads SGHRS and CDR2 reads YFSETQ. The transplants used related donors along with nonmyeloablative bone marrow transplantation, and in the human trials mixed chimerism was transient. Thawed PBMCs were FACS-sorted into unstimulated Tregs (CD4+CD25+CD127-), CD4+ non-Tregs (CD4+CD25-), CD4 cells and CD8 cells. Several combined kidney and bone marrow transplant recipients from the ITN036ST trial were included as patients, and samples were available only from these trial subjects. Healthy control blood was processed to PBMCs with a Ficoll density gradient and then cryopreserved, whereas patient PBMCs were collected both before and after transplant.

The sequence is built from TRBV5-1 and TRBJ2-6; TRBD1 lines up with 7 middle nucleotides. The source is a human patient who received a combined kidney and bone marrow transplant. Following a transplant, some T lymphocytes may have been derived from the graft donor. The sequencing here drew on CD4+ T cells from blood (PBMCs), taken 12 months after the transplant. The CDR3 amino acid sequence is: CASSLRQGEFLLGANVLTF. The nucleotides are TGCGCCAGCAGCTTGCGTCAGGGGGAATTTCTGTTGGGGGCCAACGTCCTGACTTTC.